Below are 15 T cell receptor beta chains sequenced from a single sample in a study of blood T cell repertoires in COVID-19. The protocol was immunoSEQ multiplex PCR, while the TCRdb copy is restricted to in-frame clones and leaves out a portion. The profile shows about 190,000 clones, 70% to 80% of them singletons. Source material: peripheral blood. Source of these receptors: a woman in her 50s with acute or convalescent COVID-19.

The chain joins TRBV5-1 to TRBJ2-5; 15 nucleotides match TRBD2. With V trimmed by 4 bases and J by 4 bases, 11 bases remained unmatched. CDR1 and CDR2 (germline): SGHRS, YFSETQ. The CDR3 spans 18 residues. CDR3 protein: CASSHGLAGGPGIETQYF. CDR3 in DNA: TGCGCCAGCAGCCACGGACTAGCGGGAGGGCCGGGTATAGAGACCCAGTACTTC.

The V call is TRBV7-9, the J call TRBJ1-2, with TRBD1 matching 9 bases. This CDR3 has 14 residues. With 8 bases clipped from V and 4 bases from J, the junction kept 8 bases outside the gene matches. CDR1 and CDR2 from the germline V gene are SEHNR and FQNEAQ (reference sequence). DNA of the CDR3: TGTGCCAGCGGGGGGACAGGGTTTGGCTATGGCTACACCTTC. The encoded protein is CASGGTGFGYGYTF.

This clone was seen a few times. The chain uses TRBV10-1 and TRBJ1-5, with 7 bases fitting TRBD1. The germline gives CDR1 WNHNN, CDR2 SYGVQD (reference sequence). There are 16 residues in the CDR3. J was trimmed by 4 bases and V by 3 bases; bases with no gene match: 9. CDR3 coding DNA: TGCGCCAGCAGTGATCTCGTAGGGGGCGAAAATCAGCCCCAGCATTTT. Its protein product is CASSDLVGGENQPQHF.

This CDR3 reads CASSIPGTSGRRGYNEQFF. The CDR3 nucleotides are TGTGCCAGCAGTATACCCGGGACTAGCGGGAGAAGGGGTTACAATGAGCAGTTCTTC. The chain combines TRBV5-4 with TRBJ2-1; 14 bases map to TRBD2. Germline values: CDR1 SGHNT, CDR2 YYREEE (reference sequence). Trimming cost V 5 bases and J 4 bases; bases outside gene matches: 14. This CDR3 contains 19 residues.

The rearrangement uses TRBV19 and TRBJ2-1, with TRBD2 identical over 11 bases. The CDR3 contains 14 residues. V gave up 7 bases and J gave up 9 bases; unmatched junction bases: 8. Germline CDR1 is LNHDA and CDR2 is SQIVND (reference sequence). The CDR3 DNA follows: TGTGCCAGTAAGTTCACTAGCGGGGGTGCTGAGCAGTTCTTC. Its translation is CASKFTSGGAEQFF.

There are a few counts of this clone. The chain couples TRBV3-1 (or the pseudogene TRBV3-2) to TRBJ2-7, with TRBD2 as a possible D gene (7 bases). Germline V CDR1 and CDR2: LGHDT, YNNKEL (reference sequence). The CDR3 sequence is 14 residues long. The ends were cut back, 5 bases at V and 4 bases at J, with 15 bases in the middle. The CDR3 sequence is CASSWGGGIYEQYF. In DNA form, the CDR3 reads TGTGCCAGCAGCTGGGGGGGCGGGATTTACGAGCAGTACTTC.

This clone was detected only once. The CDR3 spells CASSSSGTSGSRELFF. CDR3 in DNA: TGTGCCAGTAGTTCCTCCGGGACTAGCGGGAGCCGGGAGCTGTTTTTT. The V call is TRBV19, the J call TRBJ2-2; 14 nucleotides agree with TRBD2. CDR3 length: 16 amino acids. Germline V gene lookup returns CDR1 LNHDA and CDR2 SQIVND (reference sequence). J lost 9 bases, V lost 5 bases, and 8 bases had no gene match.

This clone appeared a few times. This sequence joins TRBV5-4 and TRBJ2-7; D is unclear. V lost 0 bases and J 3 bases, leaving 10 bases between the germline ends. The CDR3 extends over 14 amino acids. CDR1 is SGHNT and CDR2 is YYREEE in the germline V gene (reference sequence). CDR3 in DNA: TGTGCCAGCAGCTTGGCGGGTTCCCGCTACGAGCAGTACTTC. This gives the protein CASSLAGSRYEQYF.

The chain uses TRBV6-5 and TRBJ1-1; D uncertain. V was clipped by 6 bases and J by 10 bases, with 18 bases between them. The length of the CDR3 is 13 residues. Germline CDR1 is MNHEY and CDR2 is SVGAGI. This chain's CDR3 is CASSPGNRQGAFF. CDR3 in DNA: TGTGCCAGCAGCCCCGGGAACCGCCAAGGAGCTTTCTTT.

This clone was seen a handful of times. This chain connects TRBV6-5 to TRBJ2-3, with 7 bases lining up with TRBD1. The trim removed 7 bases at V and 4 bases at J, leaving 8 bases unmatched. Germline V gene sequence: CDR1 MNHEY, CDR2 SVGAGI. This CDR3 contains 14 residues. The CDR3, as DNA: TGTGCCAGCACTAGCTCCCAGGGGGCAGATACGCAGTATTTT. Its translation: CASTSSQGADTQYF.

This chain links TRBV27 with TRBJ1-2; D remains ambiguous. Trimming pared 6 bases from V and 4 bases from J, leaving 12 bases between. Germline lookup yields CDR1 MNHEY and CDR2 SMNVEV (reference sequence). CDR3 length: 13 residues. For the CDR3, the DNA is TGTGCCAGCAGCCGAAGAGAGGCCTATGGCTACACCTTC. The encoded protein is CASSRREAYGYTF.

This chain connects TRBV7-8 to TRBJ1-5; 7 bases are a match to TRBD1. Trimming removed 1 base from V and 0 bases from J; junction bases left unmatched: 6. CDR3 length equals 17 residues. Germline V gives CDR1 SGHVS, CDR2 FQNEAQ. CDR3 in amino acids: CASSLEGRGYSNQPQHF. In DNA form, the CDR3 reads TGTGCCAGCAGCTTAGAAGGCAGGGGGTATAGCAATCAGCCCCAGCATTTT.

In this sample, this clone turned up a few times. This sequence joins TRBV6-5 and TRBJ2-1; a weak D match, TRBD2 (5 bases). Trimming removed 6 bases from V and 2 bases from J, with 11 bases in between. This CDR3 comprises 14 residues. CDR1 and CDR2 from the germline V gene are MNHEY and SVGAGI. The CDR3 spells CASRSLGAYNEQFF. As DNA, the CDR3 is TGTGCCAGCAGATCACTAGGAGCCTACAATGAGCAGTTCTTC.

This sequence joins TRBV9 and TRBJ2-7; 7 bases map to TRBD2. V gave up 0 bases and J gave up 8 bases; unmatched junction bases: 8. This CDR3 spans 14 amino acids. Germline V gives CDR1 SGDLS, CDR2 YYNGEE. The CDR3 region has the DNA TGTGCCAGCAGCGTAGCCAGCGGGACCTCGCAGCAGTACTTC. It specifies CASSVASGTSQQYF.

The chain joins TRBV9 to TRBJ1-1; D is possibly TRBD1 (5 bases). The CDR3 spans 17 residues. CDR1 and CDR2 from the germline V gene are SGDLS and YYNGEE. Trimming took 0 bases from V and 10 from J, leaving 25 bases between them. CDR3 DNA: TGTGCCAGCAGCGTAGCCCTAACTGGACAAGGCCCCCCGTCAGCTTTCTTT. Its protein is CASSVALTGQGPPSAFF.